One sample yielded the 5 T cell receptor beta chains listed below, sequenced in a study of blood T cell repertoires in COVID-19. TCRdb's copy holds only in-frame clones and misses some; the assay was immunoSEQ multiplex PCR. The repertoire includes 150,000 or so clones, roughly 84% of them detected once, and around 5.4% sits in the top ten. The sequencing input was PBMCs or T cells enriched from blood (not recorded which). Receptor source: a woman aged 50 to 60 who had been exposed to COVID-19.

The chain joins TRBV29-1 to TRBJ2-7; D remains unclear. Trimming cost V 6 bases and J 3 bases, with 12 bases left between them. CDR3 length: 12 residues. The germline CDR1 and CDR2 sequences are SQVTM and ANQGSEA. CDR3 protein: CSVGRSSYEQYF. For the CDR3, the DNA is TGCAGCGTCGGAAGGAGCAGCTACGAGCAGTACTTC.

The chain joins TRBV19 to TRBJ1-2; 8 nucleotides line up with TRBD1. The CDR3 covers 15 residues. Germline V gene lookup returns CDR1 LNHDA and CDR2 SQIVND (reference sequence). Germline trimming cut 4 bases from V and 4 bases from J; bases unmatched to any gene: 8. Written as DNA, the CDR3 is TGTGCCAGTAGTACCGTCCAGGGGGCAGGCTATGGCTACACCTTC. The encoded protein is CASSTVQGAGYGYTF.

The chain recombines TRBV27 with TRBJ2-1; D remains unclear. V shed 6 bases and J shed 5 bases, with 5 bases lying between them. The CDR3 has 11 residues. Germline V gene sequence: CDR1 MNHEY, CDR2 SMNVEV (reference sequence). The DNA of the CDR3 is TGTGCCAGCAGGGCACACAATGAGCAGTTCTTC. Protein sequence: CASRAHNEQFF.

The chain is built from TRBV19 and TRBJ1-2, with D possibly TRBD1 on 5 matching bases. CDR3 length equals 18 residues. The V and J ends lost 8 bases and 4 bases respectively, with 29 bases between them. Germline CDR1 and CDR2: LNHDA and SQIVND (reference sequence). The CDR3 sequence: CASRPTRSGGVSVYGYTF. CDR3 coding DNA: TGTGCCAGTCGTCCCACCCGGAGCGGGGGAGTGAGTGTCTATGGCTACACCTTC.

The chain employs TRBV6-2 or TRBV6-3 and TRBJ2-3; TRBD2 aligns across 14 bases. The CDR3 length is 21 residues. V gave up 0 bases and J gave up 3 bases; unmatched junction bases: 14. Germline assignment: CDR1 MNHEY and CDR2 SVGEGT. CDR3 nucleotides: TGTGCCAGCAGTTACTCTCTCGGACTAGCGGGAGGCGGAGAGGGTACAGATACGCAGTATTTT. Translation: CASSYSLGLAGGGEGTDTQYF.